One sample yielded the 9 T cell receptor beta chains listed below, sequenced in a study of regulatory T cells in long-lasting Graves disease (TCRdb year 2021). Libraries were built with multiplex PCR. The run used an Illumina HiSeq 4000. TCR beta libraries were built with iRepertoire HTBI primers and Arm-PCR amplification of CDR3 regions. TCRdb's own reprocessing of the public reads used fastp at Q25 and MiXCR and kept productive beta chains. One record per CDR3 amino acid sequence lists the most common genes and DNA. In all, the sample holds about 530,000 distinct CDR3 sequences, and roughly 16% of those were seen once. Approximately 25% of the sample belongs to the ten largest clones. The time point tag for this specimen amounts to: newly diagnosed GD, antithyroid drugs for less than 3 months. RNA was extracted from PBMCs in TRIzol for both TCR sequencing and RNA sequencing. A further study also used this sample, focusing on T cells in Graves' hyperthyroidism and ophthalmopathy.

The specimen was peripheral blood mononuclear cells (PBMCs), collected at new diagnosis, from a patient treated with antithyroid drugs. The receptors come from a woman between 40 and 65 years old with Graves disease. Donor details come from another sample of the same person, matched by shared clones.

The table lists this clonotype with many counts. The chain joins TRBV12-3 or TRBV12-4 to TRBJ1-4, with no clear D. The length of the CDR3 is 14 residues. Trimming took 5 bases from V and 5 from J, leaving 12 bases between them. CDR3 coding DNA: TGTGCCAGCAGTCCCGGGCCGCAAAATGAAAAACTGTTTTTT. Its translation: CASSPGPQNEKLFF.

The chain recombines TRBV5-4 with TRBJ1-5; D unresolved. The CDR3 is 16 residues long. Trimming took off 5 bases at V and 0 bases at J, with 15 bases between the two ends. The germline CDR1 and CDR2 sequences are SGHNT and YYREEE (reference sequence). The CDR3 DNA is TGTGCCAGCAGAACTTACATCAGCGTTAGCAATCAGCCCCAGCATTTT. It encodes CASRTYISVSNQPQHF.

The table lists this clonotype with many counts. This rearrangement joins TRBV7-8 to TRBJ1-1; D ambiguous. The CDR3 covers 14 residues. Germline CDR1 and CDR2: SGHVS and FQNEAQ. Deletions cut 4 bases from V and 0 bases from J, with 9 bases between. The CDR3 loop is CASSYQNLNTEAFF. In DNA, the CDR3 is TGTGCCAGCAGCTACCAGAACTTGAACACTGAAGCTTTCTTT.

The sample holds a few counts of this clonotype. The gene calls are TRBV4-1 and TRBJ2-7; either TRBD1 or TRBD2 may supply D (5 bases each). Looked up from germline, CDR1 is MGHRA and CDR2 is YSYEKL. Trimming stripped 0 bases from V and 4 bases from J, with 10 bases between. CDR3 length equals 14 residues. CDR3 DNA: TGCGCCAGCAGCCAAGACTGGGGACCGTACGAGCAGTACTTC. This encodes CASSQDWGPYEQYF.

This clonotype was seen many times. This chain links TRBV29-1 with TRBJ1-1; TRBD1 is a possible D gene (5 bases). Deletions cut 4 bases from V and 4 bases from J, with 16 bases between. CDR1 and CDR2 from the germline V gene are SQVTM and ANQGSEA. The CDR3 spans 14 residues. The CDR3 here is CSVVGAGVFTEAFF. The CDR3, as DNA: TGCAGCGTTGTAGGGGCAGGAGTATTCACTGAAGCTTTCTTT.

This clonotype was seen at least ten times. The chain has TRBV12-3 or TRBV12-4 and TRBJ1-1; 8 nucleotides agree with TRBD1. The CDR3 consists of 14 residues. Trimming removed 7 bases from V and 1 base from J; junction bases left unmatched: 5. DNA for the CDR3: TGTGCCAGCACCCAGACAGGGGAGAACACTGAAGCTTTCTTT. It codes for CASTQTGENTEAFF.

This clonotype has at least ten counts. This chain joins TRBV11-3 and TRBJ2-3; D assignment may be TRBD1 or TRBD2 (5 bases each). The CDR3 extends over 14 amino acids. The V and J ends lost 5 bases and 5 bases respectively, with 14 bases between them. Germline CDR1 reads SGHNT; CDR2 reads YENEEA. The CDR3 loop is CASSPRDGEDTQYF. The DNA of the CDR3 is TGTGCCAGCAGCCCCCGGGACGGGGAAGATACGCAGTATTTT.

The CDR3 DNA reads TGTGCCAGCAGCGTATCCGACGACGACAGGGCTTATGGCTACACCTTC. It encodes CASSVSDDDRAYGYTF. This chain connects TRBV9 to TRBJ1-2; 7 bases map to TRBD1. CDR1 is SGDLS and CDR2 is YYNGEE in the germline V gene. The CDR3 totals 16 residues. J was trimmed by 5 bases and V by 1 base; bases with no gene match: 11. Full variable domain (missing parts from reference TRBV9 and TRBJ1-2): DSGVTQTPKHLITATGQRVTLRCSPRSGDLSVYWYQQSLDQGLQFLIQYYNGEERAKGNILERFSAQQFPDLHSELNLSSLELGDSALYFCASSVSDDDRAYGYTFGSGTRLTVV.

A few counts support this clonotype. The junction departs from germline at one end; a sequencing error may be responsible. This chain links TRBV11-2 with TRBJ2-2, with D hard to call. The germline V gene encodes CDR1 SGHAT and CDR2 FQNNGV. CDR3 length: 11 residues. The CDR3 DNA is TGTGCCAGCAGCATAGACGGGGAGCTGTTTTTT. It encodes CASSIDGELFF.